A selection of T cell receptor beta chains follows, all from one sample in a study of shared T cell receptors in the human thymus. Libraries were prepared by immunoSEQ multiplex PCR; TCRdb keeps only in-frame clonotypes and omits some of them. The sample has hundreds of thousands of clones, 85% to 95% seen once. Sequencing input: thymocytes. The receptors originated from a human donor. CDR3s include the opening cysteine and the closing phenylalanine or tryptophan. D genes are given only for firm matches. The size entry is marked missing in some rows and otherwise reads once, few, many or a size class.

v_call: TRBV19
j_call: TRBJ2-1
d_call: -
clone_size: -
cdr3_aa: CASSASHDEQFF
cdr3_nt: TGTGCCAGTAGTGCCTCGCACGATGAGCAGTTCTTC

v_call: TRBV18
j_call: TRBJ1-5
d_call: -
clone_size: -
cdr3_aa: CASSPSGPRQPQHF
cdr3_nt: TGTGCCAGCTCACCTTCCGGGCCGCGGCAGCCCCAGCATTTT

v_call: TRBV28
j_call: TRBJ2-2
d_call: -
clone_size: -
cdr3_aa: CASRARYPYTGELFF
cdr3_nt: TGTGCCAGCAGGGCGAGGTATCCCTACACCGGGGAGCTGTTTTTT

v_call: TRBV5-1
j_call: TRBJ2-7
d_call: -
clone_size: -
cdr3_aa: CASSLRPIYEQYF
cdr3_nt: TGCGCCAGCAGCTTGAGACCGATCTACGAGCAGTACTTC

v_call: TRBV23-1
j_call: TRBJ1-2
d_call: -
clone_size: -
cdr3_aa: CASRRTSGVDGYTF
cdr3_nt: TGCGCCAGCAGGCGCACGTCGGGGGTGGATGGCTACACCTTC

v_call: TRBV27
j_call: TRBJ1-2
d_call: -
clone_size: -
cdr3_aa: CASSPLGRAKFGYTF
cdr3_nt: TGTGCCAGCAGTCCCCTCGGCAGGGCCAAGTTCGGCTACACCTTC

v_call: TRBV7-9
j_call: TRBJ2-3
d_call: TRBD1
clone_size: -
cdr3_aa: CASSRGQGLSTDTQYF
cdr3_nt: TGTGCCAGCAGCAGAGGACAGGGCCTAAGCACAGATACGCAGTATTTT

v_call: TRBV6-4
j_call: TRBJ2-3
d_call: -
clone_size: -
cdr3_aa: CASSDSETRGRDTQYF
cdr3_nt: TGTGCCAGCAGTGACTCAGAGACTAGGGGGCGGGATACGCAGTATTTT

v_call: TRBV19
j_call: TRBJ2-7
d_call: -
clone_size: -
cdr3_aa: CASSIADEYEQYF
cdr3_nt: TGTGCCAGTAGTATAGCAGACGAATACGAGCAGTACTTC

v_call: TRBV5-1
j_call: TRBJ2-7
d_call: -
clone_size: -
cdr3_aa: CASSLAGERFEQYF
cdr3_nt: TGCGCCAGCAGCTTGGCGGGAGAACGGTTCGAGCAGTACTTC

v_call: TRBV7-2
j_call: TRBJ2-7
d_call: TRBD1
clone_size: -
cdr3_aa: CASSPKTGVPYEQYF
cdr3_nt: TGTGCCAGCAGCCCAAAGACAGGGGTGCCCTACGAGCAGTACTTC

v_call: TRBV30
j_call: TRBJ2-3
d_call: TRBD2
clone_size: -
cdr3_aa: CAWSVGLAGGTDTQYF
cdr3_nt: TGTGCCTGGAGTGTGGGGCTAGCGGGAGGCACAGATACGCAGTATTTT

v_call: TRBV28
j_call: TRBJ2-1
d_call: -
clone_size: -
cdr3_aa: CASSFFWGIYNEQFF
cdr3_nt: TGTGCCAGCAGTTTCTTCTGGGGGATTTACAATGAGCAGTTCTTC

v_call: TRBV6-5
j_call: TRBJ1-1
d_call: -
clone_size: -
cdr3_aa: CASSYWGNTEAFF
cdr3_nt: TGTGCCAGCAGTTACTGGGGGAACACTGAAGCTTTCTTT

v_call: TRBV7-3
j_call: TRBJ2-6
d_call: TRBD1
clone_size: -
cdr3_aa: CASSPRTGNFSGANVLTF
cdr3_nt: TGTGCCAGCAGCCCCCGGACAGGGAACTTCTCTGGGGCCAACGTCCTGACTTTC

v_call: TRBV29-1
j_call: TRBJ2-3
d_call: TRBD1
clone_size: -
cdr3_aa: CSVEGGQGGTDTQYF
cdr3_nt: TGCAGCGTTGAGGGGGGACAGGGAGGGACAGATACGCAGTATTTT

v_call: TRBV28
j_call: TRBJ1-5
d_call: -
clone_size: -
cdr3_aa: CASSSPAVSGNQPQHF
cdr3_nt: TGTGCCAGCAGTTCGCCAGCGGTATCTGGCAATCAGCCCCAGCATTTT

v_call: TRBV4-2
j_call: TRBJ2-7
d_call: -
clone_size: -
cdr3_aa: CASSHLPRRVSYEQYF
cdr3_nt: TGTGCCAGCAGCCATCTCCCGCGGAGGGTTTCCTACGAGCAGTACTTC

v_call: TRBV6-6
j_call: TRBJ1-5
d_call: -
clone_size: -
cdr3_aa: CASSLAGERDQPQHF
cdr3_nt: TGTGCCAGCAGCCTCGCCGGGGAAAGGGATCAGCCCCAGCATTTT

v_call: TRBV11-2
j_call: TRBJ2-7
d_call: -
clone_size: -
cdr3_aa: CASSPAPGPPTLEQYF
cdr3_nt: TGTGCCAGCAGCCCGGCTCCGGGACCTCCGACCCTCGAGCAGTACTTC

v_call: TRBV6-5
j_call: TRBJ1-3
d_call: -
clone_size: -
cdr3_aa: CASSPLTVDTIYF
cdr3_nt: TGTGCCAGCAGTCCACTCACAGTGGACACCATATATTTT

v_call: TRBV7-9
j_call: TRBJ2-6
d_call: TRBD2
clone_size: once
cdr3_aa: CASSLPPSGSRANVLTF
cdr3_nt: TGTGCCAGCAGCTTACCCCCTAGCGGGAGTCGGGCCAACGTCCTGACTTTC

v_call: TRBV5-4
j_call: TRBJ2-5
d_call: TRBD1
clone_size: once
cdr3_aa: CASSPRTGGGETQYF
cdr3_nt: TGTGCCAGCAGCCCCCGGACAGGGGGAGGAGAGACCCAGTACTTC

v_call: TRBV4-1
j_call: TRBJ2-2
d_call: -
clone_size: -
cdr3_aa: CASSQEFQAAGELFF
cdr3_nt: TGCGCCAGCAGCCAAGAATTTCAGGCAGCCGGGGAGCTGTTTTTT

v_call: TRBV5-1
j_call: TRBJ2-7
d_call: TRBD2
clone_size: once
cdr3_aa: CASSLPGTSGKKGYEQYF
cdr3_nt: TGCGCCAGCAGCTTGCCCGGGACTAGCGGAAAGAAGGGGTACGAGCAGTACTTC

v_call: TRBV7-9
j_call: TRBJ2-7
d_call: -
clone_size: -
cdr3_aa: CASSSGGEQYF
cdr3_nt: TGTGCCAGCAGTTCAGGCGGCGAGCAGTACTTC

v_call: TRBV10-3
j_call: TRBJ2-1
d_call: TRBD1
clone_size: once
cdr3_aa: CAISESDRGSLLYNEQFF
cdr3_nt: TGTGCCATCAGTGAGTCGGACAGGGGGTCCCTCCTCTACAATGAGCAGTTCTTC

v_call: TRBV5-6
j_call: TRBJ2-3
d_call: -
clone_size: -
cdr3_aa: CASSADWGDTQYF
cdr3_nt: TGTGCCAGCAGCGCGGACTGGGGAGATACGCAGTATTTT

v_call: TRBV2
j_call: TRBJ2-7
d_call: -
clone_size: -
cdr3_aa: CASSEDPRVCYEQYF
cdr3_nt: TGTGCCAGCAGTGAAGACCCCCGGGTGTGCTACGAGCAGTACTTC

v_call: TRBV20-1
j_call: TRBJ2-5
d_call: -
clone_size: once
cdr3_aa: CSASAGETQYF
cdr3_nt: TGCAGTGCTAGCGCGGGGGAGACCCAGTACTTC

v_call: TRBV6-6
j_call: TRBJ1-5
d_call: -
clone_size: -
cdr3_aa: CASSTGGTRQPQHF
cdr3_nt: TGTGCCAGCAGCACCGGGGGGACCCGACAGCCCCAGCATTTT

v_call: TRBV10-1
j_call: TRBJ2-3
d_call: -
clone_size: -
cdr3_aa: CASSVAGMDTQYF
cdr3_nt: TGCGCCAGCAGTGTGGCGGGAATGGATACGCAGTATTTT

v_call: TRBV2
j_call: TRBJ2-5
d_call: -
clone_size: -
cdr3_aa: CASSEALVEYF
cdr3_nt: TGTGCCAGCAGTGAAGCGCTAGTAGAGTACTTC

v_call: TRBV6-1
j_call: TRBJ2-1
d_call: -
clone_size: -
cdr3_aa: CASSGRQHPLYNEQFF
cdr3_nt: TGTGCCAGCAGTGGCCGACAGCACCCCCTGTACAATGAGCAGTTCTTC

v_call: TRBV18
j_call: TRBJ2-1
d_call: -
clone_size: -
cdr3_aa: CASSRPGSASSYNEQFF
cdr3_nt: TGTGCCAGCTCACGACCAGGTAGCGCGTCCTCCTACAATGAGCAGTTCTTC

v_call: TRBV2
j_call: TRBJ2-2
d_call: -
clone_size: -
cdr3_aa: CASSVWTETGELFF
cdr3_nt: TGTGCCAGCAGTGTCTGGACCGAAACCGGGGAGCTGTTTTTT

v_call: TRBV18
j_call: TRBJ1-1
d_call: -
clone_size: -
cdr3_aa: CASSPPQGRPMNTEAFF
cdr3_nt: TGTGCCAGCTCACCCCCGCAGGGGAGGCCCATGAACACTGAAGCTTTCTTT

v_call: TRBV28
j_call: TRBJ2-7
d_call: TRBD1
clone_size: -
cdr3_aa: CASSLRPGRGPGYEQYF
cdr3_nt: TGTGCCAGCAGTTTACGACCGGGAAGGGGGCCTGGTTATGAGCAGTACTTC

v_call: TRBV14
j_call: TRBJ2-5
d_call: -
clone_size: -
cdr3_aa: CASSRSYAETQYF
cdr3_nt: TGTGCCAGCAGTCGGTCATATGCCGAGACCCAGTACTTC